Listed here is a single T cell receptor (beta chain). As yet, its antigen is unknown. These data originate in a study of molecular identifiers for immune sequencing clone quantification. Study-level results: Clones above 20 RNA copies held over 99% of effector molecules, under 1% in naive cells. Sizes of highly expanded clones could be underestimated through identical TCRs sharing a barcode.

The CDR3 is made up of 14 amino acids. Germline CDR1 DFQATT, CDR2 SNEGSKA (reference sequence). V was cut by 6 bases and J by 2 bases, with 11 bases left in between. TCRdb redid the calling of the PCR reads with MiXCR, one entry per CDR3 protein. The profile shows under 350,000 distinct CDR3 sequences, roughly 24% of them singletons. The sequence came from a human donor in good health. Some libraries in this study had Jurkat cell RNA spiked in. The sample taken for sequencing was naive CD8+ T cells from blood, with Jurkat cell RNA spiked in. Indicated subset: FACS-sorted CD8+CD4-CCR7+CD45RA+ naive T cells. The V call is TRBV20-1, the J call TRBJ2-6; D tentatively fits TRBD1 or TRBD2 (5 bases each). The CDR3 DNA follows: TGCAGTGCCGGGACCGCCACTGGGGCCAACGTCCTGACTTTC. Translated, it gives CSAGTATGANVLTF.